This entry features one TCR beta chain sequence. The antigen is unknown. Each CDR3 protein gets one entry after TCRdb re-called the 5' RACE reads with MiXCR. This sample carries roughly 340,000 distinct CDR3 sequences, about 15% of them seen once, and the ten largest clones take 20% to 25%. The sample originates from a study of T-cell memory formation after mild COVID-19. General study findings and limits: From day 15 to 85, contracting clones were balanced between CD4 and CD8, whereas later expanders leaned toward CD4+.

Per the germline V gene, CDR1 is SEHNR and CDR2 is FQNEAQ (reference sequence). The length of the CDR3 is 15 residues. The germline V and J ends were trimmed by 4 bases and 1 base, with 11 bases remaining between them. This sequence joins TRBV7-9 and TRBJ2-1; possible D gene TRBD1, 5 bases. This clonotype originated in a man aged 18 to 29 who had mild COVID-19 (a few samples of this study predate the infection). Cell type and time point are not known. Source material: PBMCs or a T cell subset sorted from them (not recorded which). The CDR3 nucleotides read TGTGCCAGCAGCTCCAGGGTAACGTCCTACAATGAGCAGTTCTTC. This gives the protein CASSSRVTSYNEQFF.